This T cell receptor beta chain comes out of a study of technical replicates of blood from a few donors. Germline lookup yields CDR1 MNHNS and CDR2 SASEGT. CDR3 length: 13 residues. V lost 4 bases and J lost 10, with 14 bases in between. This table comes from immunoSEQ multiplex PCR, and its TCRdb copy is limited to in-frame clones, with some not included. Of 6,500 to 7,500 clones listed, 90% to 96% were seen once; the top ten hold approximately 7.2%. This TCR came from a human donor in good health. V is TRBV6-1 and J is TRBJ2-1, with D maybe TRBD1 (6 bases). The sample was PBMCs. CDR3 region: CASSGESDREQFF. CDR3 bases: TGTGCCAGCAGTGGGGAATCCGACAGGGAGCAGTTCTTC.